This T cell receptor (beta chain) stems from a study of T cells after yellow fever vaccination. Study context: Libraries from low-cell-number fractions were prepared with the SMART-Seq v4 Ultra Low Input RNA kit.

This clonotype was found a few times. CDR1 and CDR2 (germline): MNHEY, SVGAGI. CDR3 length: 14 amino acids. V trimming: 6 bases; J trimming: 7 bases; junction bases outside the gene matches: 5. Production of TCR cDNA was by 5'RACE template switching, which also added a universal primer site and UMIs. In TCRdb, the 5' RACE reads were re-called with MiXCR into one record per CDR3 protein. The sample consists of a few hundred thousand distinct CDR3 sequences, around 9.3% of them appearing once. Sequences were derived from CD4+ T cells sorted from PBMCs, sampled 5 days after the yellow fever booster vaccination. This clonotype was sampled from a man between 18 and 29 years old who received the YFV17D yellow fever vaccine. The chain couples TRBV6-5 to TRBJ2-3; 12 bases are shared with TRBD2. CDR3 loop: CASRTSGGVYTQYF. In DNA, the CDR3 is TGTGCCAGCAGGACTAGCGGGGGCGTATATACGCAGTATTTT.